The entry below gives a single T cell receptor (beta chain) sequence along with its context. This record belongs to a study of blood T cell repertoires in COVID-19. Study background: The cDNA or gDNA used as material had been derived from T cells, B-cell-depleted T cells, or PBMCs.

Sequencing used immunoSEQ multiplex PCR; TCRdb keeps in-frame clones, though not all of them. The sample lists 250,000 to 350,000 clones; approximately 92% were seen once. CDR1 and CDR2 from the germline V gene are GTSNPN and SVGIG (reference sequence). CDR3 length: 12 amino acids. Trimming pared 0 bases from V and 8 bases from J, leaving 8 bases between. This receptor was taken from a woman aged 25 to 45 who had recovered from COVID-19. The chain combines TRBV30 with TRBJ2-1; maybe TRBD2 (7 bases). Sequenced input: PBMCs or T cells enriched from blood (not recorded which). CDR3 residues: CAWSVGGHEQFF. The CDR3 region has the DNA TGTGCCTGGAGTGTGGGGGGGCATGAGCAGTTCTTC.